A selection of T cell receptor beta chains follows, all from one sample in a study of spatial heterogeneity in lung cancer. MiXCR was run by TCRdb on the 5' RACE reads, yielding one entry per CDR3 protein. The sample includes under 150,000 distinct CDR3 sequences, about 10% of them seen just once. Sample: PBMCs, taken at follow-up. Every receptor here comes from a female donor with early-stage non-small cell lung cancer. Each CDR3 is given without its conserved first and last residue. Each record gives: J gene, V gene, CDR3 protein.

J gene: TRBJ2-1; V gene: TRBV5-6; CDR3 protein: ASSENNEQF
J gene: TRBJ2-1; V gene: TRBV11-3; CDR3 protein: ASSSRLAGALAGNEQF
J gene: TRBJ1-3; V gene: TRBV6-2/TRBV6-3; CDR3 protein: ASSYSIRGRNTIY
J gene: TRBJ2-7; V gene: TRBV28; CDR3 protein: ASSARIYEQY
J gene: TRBJ2-1; V gene: TRBV2; CDR3 protein: ACAGTNLNEQF
J gene: TRBJ1-1; V gene: TRBV9; CDR3 protein: ASSGTWTTEAF
J gene: TRBJ1-5; V gene: TRBV27; CDR3 protein: ASSPEGRFRQPQH
J gene: TRBJ2-1; V gene: TRBV20-1; CDR3 protein: SARDPSGRNGNEQF
J gene: TRBJ2-1; V gene: TRBV14; CDR3 protein: ASSQGVTPYNEQF
J gene: TRBJ2-1; V gene: TRBV19; CDR3 protein: ASKVEAGLYNEQF
J gene: TRBJ2-1; V gene: TRBV27; CDR3 protein: ASSAPGYEQF
J gene: TRBJ2-1; V gene: TRBV6-1; CDR3 protein: ASSRQGGNPYNEQF
J gene: TRBJ1-5; V gene: TRBV20-1; CDR3 protein: SARIGLTNQPQH
J gene: TRBJ2-3; V gene: TRBV25-1; CDR3 protein: ASSEWGLAGVKDTQY
J gene: TRBJ2-5; V gene: TRBV5-1; CDR3 protein: ASSDGGTSQETQY
J gene: TRBJ2-7; V gene: TRBV5-5; CDR3 protein: ASSLMAGLYEQY
J gene: TRBJ2-5; V gene: TRBV18; CDR3 protein: ASSPTGKETQY
J gene: TRBJ1-4; V gene: TRBV9; CDR3 protein: ASSAVVGSNEKLF
J gene: TRBJ2-4; V gene: TRBV28; CDR3 protein: ASSLLGAGAKNIQY
J gene: TRBJ1-2; V gene: TRBV7-9; CDR3 protein: ASSSQGHGYT
J gene: TRBJ1-2; V gene: TRBV6-5; CDR3 protein: ASSSVREYGYT
J gene: TRBJ2-7; V gene: TRBV5-5; CDR3 protein: ASSSRDSASYEQY
J gene: TRBJ1-1; V gene: TRBV12-3/TRBV12-4; CDR3 protein: ASSLSGGDTEAF
J gene: TRBJ2-2; V gene: TRBV27; CDR3 protein: ASSLALTGELF
J gene: TRBJ2-7; V gene: TRBV6-1; CDR3 protein: ASDDGAYEQY
J gene: TRBJ1-5; V gene: TRBV12-3/TRBV12-4; CDR3 protein: ASSLAGGGNQPQH
J gene: TRBJ1-2; V gene: TRBV19; CDR3 protein: ASKDPGWLYGYT
J gene: TRBJ1-1; V gene: TRBV5-4; CDR3 protein: ASSRRTELNTEAF
J gene: TRBJ2-3; V gene: TRBV2; CDR3 protein: ASTPLAGVGDTQY
J gene: TRBJ1-1; V gene: TRBV29-1; CDR3 protein: SVETSTNTEAF
J gene: TRBJ2-1; V gene: TRBV24-1; CDR3 protein: ATSDPTSGRAYEQF
J gene: TRBJ2-1; V gene: TRBV4-1; CDR3 protein: ASSQMYAEQF
J gene: TRBJ2-1; V gene: TRBV29-1; CDR3 protein: SVRGRDLPYNEQF
J gene: TRBJ1-1; V gene: TRBV5-4; CDR3 protein: ASSSWTGITEAF
J gene: TRBJ1-2; V gene: TRBV19; CDR3 protein: ASSIGRNYGYT
J gene: TRBJ2-1; V gene: TRBV20-1; CDR3 protein: SARDFVATEQF
J gene: TRBJ2-1; V gene: TRBV29-1; CDR3 protein: SVTSGRAYNEQF
J gene: TRBJ2-3; V gene: TRBV7-9; CDR3 protein: ASSLGLAGGPADTQY
J gene: TRBJ1-1; V gene: TRBV11-3; CDR3 protein: ASSTPRGPEAF
J gene: TRBJ2-1; V gene: TRBV4-2; CDR3 protein: ASSQVLAHNEQF
J gene: TRBJ2-7; V gene: TRBV29-1; CDR3 protein: SVGGNSYEQY
J gene: TRBJ1-1; V gene: TRBV12-3/TRBV12-4; CDR3 protein: ASSRVTGAGEAF
J gene: TRBJ2-7; V gene: TRBV7-6; CDR3 protein: ASSPFGSGVTYEQY
J gene: TRBJ2-2; V gene: TRBV5-1; CDR3 protein: ASQGLGQAGELF
J gene: TRBJ2-2; V gene: TRBV11-3; CDR3 protein: ASSPEWTGELF
J gene: TRBJ2-7; V gene: TRBV29-1; CDR3 protein: SVNPPGGYCEQY
J gene: TRBJ1-1; V gene: TRBV7-3; CDR3 protein: ASSLSGDNTEAF
J gene: TRBJ1-5; V gene: TRBV2; CDR3 protein: ASSGRSRGGISNQPQH
J gene: TRBJ2-2; V gene: TRBV25-1; CDR3 protein: ASSVLATGELF
J gene: TRBJ2-3; V gene: TRBV2; CDR3 protein: ASSEQATGTDTQY
J gene: TRBJ2-1; V gene: TRBV29-1; CDR3 protein: SVVTHSTNEQF
J gene: TRBJ1-2; V gene: TRBV11-2; CDR3 protein: ASSSTTGSYGYT
J gene: TRBJ1-1; V gene: TRBV20-1; CDR3 protein: SARQGQGYTEAF
J gene: TRBJ2-2; V gene: TRBV12-3/TRBV12-4; CDR3 protein: ASRIPGTGELF
J gene: TRBJ1-1; V gene: TRBV7-2; CDR3 protein: ASSLVRGLGTEAF
J gene: TRBJ1-1; V gene: TRBV12-3/TRBV12-4; CDR3 protein: ASSRQGAFGTEAF
J gene: TRBJ2-1; V gene: TRBV5-6; CDR3 protein: ASALSGRAWDNEQF